This is a list of T cell receptor beta chains from one sample in a study of blood T cell repertoires in COVID-19. Clones were read by immunoSEQ multiplex PCR, and TCRdb kept only the in-frame ones, dropping some. The sample lists 120,000 to 150,000 clones, about 90% seen once, with approximately 35% in the top ten. Sequenced: peripheral blood. Receptors were obtained from a man between 50 and 59 years old who had recovered from COVID-19. Both conserved end residues are part of each CDR3. A D gene is named only where the DNA matches it firmly. Clone size appears in some rows only: once, few, many, or a class for an expanded clone.

V gene: TRBV7-7; D gene: NA; J gene: TRBJ1-1; clone size: NA; CDR3 DNA: TGTGCTAGCAGCTTAGATAAGAGGACTGAAGCTTTCTTT; CDR3 protein: CASSLDKRTEAFF
V gene: TRBV7-9; D gene: NA; J gene: TRBJ1-2; clone size: NA; CDR3 DNA: TGTGCCAGCAGCTTAGACAGTACATTAAATGGCTACACCTTC; CDR3 protein: CASSLDSTLNGYTF
V gene: TRBV6-5; D gene: TRBD1; J gene: TRBJ2-7; clone size: NA; CDR3 DNA: TGTGCCACCGACGGCCGGGACAGGCTATCCTACGAGCAGTACTTC; CDR3 protein: CATDGRDRLSYEQYF
V gene: TRBV18; D gene: NA; J gene: TRBJ2-3; clone size: NA; CDR3 DNA: TGTGCCAGCTCATCCGGACAGCTTGTCACAGATACGCAGTATTTT; CDR3 protein: CASSSGQLVTDTQYF
V gene: TRBV30; D gene: NA; J gene: TRBJ2-2; clone size: once; CDR3 DNA: TGTGCCTGGAGTGGGGTAGTAGCCACCGGGGAGCTGTTTTTT; CDR3 protein: CAWSGVVATGELFF
V gene: TRBV6-5; D gene: TRBD1; J gene: TRBJ1-1; clone size: NA; CDR3 DNA: TGTGCCAGCAGGATCACGACAGGGGTTCACACTGAAGCTTTCTTT; CDR3 protein: CASRITTGVHTEAFF
V gene: TRBV11-2; D gene: TRBD2; J gene: TRBJ2-1; clone size: NA; CDR3 DNA: TGTGCCAGCAGCTTCGAGCGGGGGGACTTGAAGCAGTTCTTC; CDR3 protein: CASSFERGDLKQFF
V gene: TRBV4-2; D gene: TRBD1; J gene: TRBJ1-6; clone size: NA; CDR3 DNA: TGTGCCAGCAGCCGGATCGGACAGGTCGAGTCTTCACCCCTCCACTTT; CDR3 protein: CASSRIGQVESSPLHF
V gene: TRBV3-1/TRBV3-2; D gene: TRBD1; J gene: TRBJ1-5; clone size: NA; CDR3 DNA: TGTGCCAGCAGCCTGACGGGGACAGGCAATCAGCCCCAGCATTTT; CDR3 protein: CASSLTGTGNQPQHF
V gene: TRBV6-5; D gene: TRBD1; J gene: TRBJ2-7; clone size: NA; CDR3 DNA: TGTGCCAGCAGTCCGGGACAGGACTACGAGCAGTACTTC; CDR3 protein: CASSPGQDYEQYF
V gene: TRBV4-3; D gene: TRBD1; J gene: TRBJ2-5; clone size: NA; CDR3 DNA: TGCGCCAGCAGCCGGGGGGACAGGGCGGATCAAGAGACCCAGTACTTC; CDR3 protein: CASSRGDRADQETQYF
V gene: TRBV6-2/TRBV6-3; D gene: TRBD1; J gene: TRBJ2-7; clone size: NA; CDR3 DNA: TGTGCCAGCAGTTTCCCGGGACAGAGGGACGAGCAGTACTTC; CDR3 protein: CASSFPGQRDEQYF
V gene: TRBV19; D gene: NA; J gene: TRBJ1-6; clone size: NA; CDR3 DNA: TGTGCCAGTAGTCCGCCTGACAGGCGAATTTCACCCCTCCACTTT; CDR3 protein: CASSPPDRRISPLHF
V gene: TRBV7-2; D gene: NA; J gene: TRBJ2-1; clone size: once; CDR3 DNA: TGTGCCAGCAGCGGGGGGTTTCCGAGGGAGCAGTTCTTC; CDR3 protein: CASSGGFPREQFF
V gene: TRBV18; D gene: TRBD1; J gene: TRBJ2-7; clone size: NA; CDR3 DNA: TGTGCCAGCTCACCAGGCAGGGGGCATTTCTACGAGCAGTACTTC; CDR3 protein: CASSPGRGHFYEQYF
V gene: TRBV5-8; D gene: TRBD1; J gene: TRBJ1-5; clone size: NA; CDR3 DNA: TGTGCCAGCAGCTTGGAGGGACAGGGTGTGGGACAGCCCCAGCATTTT; CDR3 protein: CASSLEGQGVGQPQHF